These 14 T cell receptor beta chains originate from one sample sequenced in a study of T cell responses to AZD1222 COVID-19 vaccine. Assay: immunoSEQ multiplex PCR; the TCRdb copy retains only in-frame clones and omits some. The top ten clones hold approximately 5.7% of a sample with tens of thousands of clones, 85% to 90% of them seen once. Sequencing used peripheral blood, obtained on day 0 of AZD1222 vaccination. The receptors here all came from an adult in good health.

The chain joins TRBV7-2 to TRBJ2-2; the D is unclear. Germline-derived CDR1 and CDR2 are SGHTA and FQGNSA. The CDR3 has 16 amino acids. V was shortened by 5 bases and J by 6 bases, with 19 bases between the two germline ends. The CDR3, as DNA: TGTGCCAGCAGCCCCCATGGCAGCCTCCGGGCCGGGGAGCTGTTTTTT. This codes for CASSPHGSLRAGELFF.

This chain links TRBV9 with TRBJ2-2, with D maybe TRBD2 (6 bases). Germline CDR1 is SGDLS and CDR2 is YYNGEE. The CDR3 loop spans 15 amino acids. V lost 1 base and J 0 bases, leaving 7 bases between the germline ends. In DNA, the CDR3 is TGTGCCAGCAGCGTATCGGGAGCGAACACCGGGGAGCTGTTTTTT. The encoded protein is CASSVSGANTGELFF.

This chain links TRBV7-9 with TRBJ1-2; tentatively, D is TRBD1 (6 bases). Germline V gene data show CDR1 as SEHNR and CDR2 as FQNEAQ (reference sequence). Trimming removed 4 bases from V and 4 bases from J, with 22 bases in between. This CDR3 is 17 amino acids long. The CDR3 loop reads CASSSRYLTGTSYGYTF. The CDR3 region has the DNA TGTGCCAGCAGCTCACGATACCTCACCGGGACAAGCTATGGCTACACCTTC.

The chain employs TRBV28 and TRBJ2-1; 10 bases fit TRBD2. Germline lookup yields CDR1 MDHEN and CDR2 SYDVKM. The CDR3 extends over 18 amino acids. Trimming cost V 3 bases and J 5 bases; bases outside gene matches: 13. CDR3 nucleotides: TGTGCCAGCAGTTTCAGAATCCAGCGGGGGGGCGTCAACAATGAGCAGTTCTTC. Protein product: CASSFRIQRGGVNNEQFF. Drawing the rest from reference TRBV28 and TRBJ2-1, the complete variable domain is DVKVTQSSRYLVKRTGEKVFLECVQDMDHENMFWYRQDPGLGLRLIYFSYDVKMKEKGDIPEGYSVSREKKERFSLILESASTNQTSMYLCASSFRIQRGGVNNEQFFGPGTRLTVL.

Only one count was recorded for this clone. In nucleotides, the CDR3 is TGTGCCACCTCCGGGGAGGGGGCTGGAGGCTACACCTTC. Translated: CATSGEGAGGYTF. The rearrangement joins TRBV10-3 to TRBJ1-2; 7 bases match TRBD1. V lost 10 bases, J lost 8 bases, and 13 bases stayed unmatched. In germline, CDR1 is ENHRY, CDR2 SYGVKD. The CDR3 covers 13 residues.

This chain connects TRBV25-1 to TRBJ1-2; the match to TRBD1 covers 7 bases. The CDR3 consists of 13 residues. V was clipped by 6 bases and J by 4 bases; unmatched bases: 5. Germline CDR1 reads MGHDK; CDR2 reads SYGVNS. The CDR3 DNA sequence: TGTGCCAGCAGAAGGACAGGAAGCTATGGCTACACCTTC. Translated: CASRRTGSYGYTF.

CDR3 sequence: CASSDPRGGTTINSPLHF. The DNA of the CDR3 is TGTGCCAGCAGCGACCCACGGGGCGGGACGACCATTAATTCACCCCTCCACTTT. This chain links TRBV9 with TRBJ1-6; weak D call: TRBD1 (5 bases). This CDR3 contains 18 residues. Between the trimmed V and J ends, which lost 3 bases and 6 bases, there was a span of 22 bases. CDR1 is SGDLS and CDR2 is YYNGEE in the germline V gene. The variable domain in full, with the rest retrieved from reference TRBV9 and TRBJ1-6, is DSGVTQTPKHLITATGQRVTLRCSPRSGDLSVYWYQQSLDQGLQFLIQYYNGEERAKGNILERFSAQQFPDLHSELNLSSLELGDSALYFCASSDPRGGTTINSPLHFGNGTRLTVT.

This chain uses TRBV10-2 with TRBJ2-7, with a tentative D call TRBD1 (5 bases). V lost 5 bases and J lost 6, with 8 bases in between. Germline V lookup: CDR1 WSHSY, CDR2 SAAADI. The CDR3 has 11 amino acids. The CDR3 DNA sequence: TGCGCCAGCAGTCCGACAGCCGAGCAGTACTTC. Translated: CASSPTAEQYF.

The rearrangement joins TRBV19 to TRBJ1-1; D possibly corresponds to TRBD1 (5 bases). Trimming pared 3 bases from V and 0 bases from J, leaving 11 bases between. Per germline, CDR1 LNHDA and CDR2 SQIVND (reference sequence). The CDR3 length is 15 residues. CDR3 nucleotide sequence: TGTGCCAGTAGTATGGCAGGGACCATGAACACTGAAGCTTTCTTT. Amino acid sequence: CASSMAGTMNTEAFF.

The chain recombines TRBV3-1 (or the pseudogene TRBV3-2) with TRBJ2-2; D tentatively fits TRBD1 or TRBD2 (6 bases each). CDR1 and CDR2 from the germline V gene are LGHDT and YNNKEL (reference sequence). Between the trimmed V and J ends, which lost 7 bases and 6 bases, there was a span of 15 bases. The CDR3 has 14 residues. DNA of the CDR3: TGTGCCAGCATGAATAGGGGGGCTTCCGGGGAGCTGTTTTTT. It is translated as CASMNRGASGELFF.

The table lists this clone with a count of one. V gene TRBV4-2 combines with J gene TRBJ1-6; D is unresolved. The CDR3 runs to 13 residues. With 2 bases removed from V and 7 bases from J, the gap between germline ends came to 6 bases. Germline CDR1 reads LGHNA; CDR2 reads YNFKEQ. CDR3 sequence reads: CASSQYSNSPLHF. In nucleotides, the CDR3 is TGTGCCAGCAGCCAATACTCGAATTCACCCCTCCACTTT.

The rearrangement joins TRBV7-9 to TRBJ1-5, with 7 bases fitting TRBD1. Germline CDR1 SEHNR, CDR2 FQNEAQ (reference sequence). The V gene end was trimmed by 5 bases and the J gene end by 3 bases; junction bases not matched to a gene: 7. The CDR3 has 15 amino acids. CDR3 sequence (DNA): TGTGCCAGCAGCCCGACAGGGAATGTCAATCAGCCCCAGCATTTT. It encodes CASSPTGNVNQPQHF. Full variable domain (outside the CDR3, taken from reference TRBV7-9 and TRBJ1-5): DTGVSQNPRHKITKRGQNVTFRCDPISEHNRLYWYRQTLGQGPEFLTYFQNEAQLEKSRLLSDRFSAERPKGSFSTLEIQRTEQGDSAMYLCASSPTGNVNQPQHFGDGTRLSIL.

The CDR3 spells CASSPTSTDTQYF. The DNA of the CDR3 is TGTGCCAGCAGCCCCACTAGCACAGATACGCAGTATTTT. This chain joins TRBV7-3 and TRBJ2-3; no clear D gene. The CDR3 extends over 13 amino acids. Trimming cost V 5 bases and J 0 bases, with 6 bases left between them. Germline V gives CDR1 SGHTA, CDR2 FQGTGA.

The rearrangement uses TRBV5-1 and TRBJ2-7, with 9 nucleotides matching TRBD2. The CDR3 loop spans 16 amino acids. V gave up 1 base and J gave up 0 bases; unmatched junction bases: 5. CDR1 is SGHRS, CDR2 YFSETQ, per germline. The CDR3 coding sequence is TGCGCCAGCAGCTTGAGTAGCGGGGGCCTCTCCTACGAGCAGTACTTC. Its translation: CASSLSSGGLSYEQYF. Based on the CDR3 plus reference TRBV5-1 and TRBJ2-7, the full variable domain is KAGVTQTPRYLIKTRGQQVTLSCSPISGHRSVSWYQQTPGQGLQFLFEYFSETQRNKGNFPGRFSGRQFSNSRSEMNVSTLELGDSALYLCASSLSSGGLSYEQYFGPGTRLTVT.